The 27 T cell receptor beta chains listed next were all sequenced from one sample in a study of CD8 T cells in ankylosing spondylitis. One entry per CDR3 protein results from TCRdb running MiXCR on the 5' RACE reads. The table includes fewer than 250,000 distinct CDR3 sequences, over 9.5% detected once. Source material: blood, either unsorted or a sorted T cell fraction (not recorded which). These receptor sequences come from a male donor with ankylosing spondylitis or in good health (not recorded which).

This clonotype was counted only a few times. The chain couples TRBV7-2 to TRBJ2-7; 9 bases map to TRBD2. The V gene end was trimmed by 6 bases and the J gene end by 4 bases; junction bases not matched to a gene: 10. The germline V gene has CDR1 SGHTA and CDR2 FQGNSA. The CDR3 is 15 residues long. The CDR3 is CASREGGGGAYEQYF. In nucleotides, the CDR3 is TGTGCCAGCAGGGAAGGAGGCGGGGGGGCTTACGAGCAGTACTTC.

This clonotype showed up many times. The chain joins TRBV29-1 to TRBJ2-4; the match to TRBD1 covers 7 bases. The CDR3 sequence is 16 residues long. The germline V gene encodes CDR1 SQVTM and CDR2 ANQGSEA. V lost 4 bases to trimming and J lost 0 bases; unmatched junction nucleotides: 9. The CDR3 protein is CSVGRDRQIAKNIQYF. CDR3 nucleotides: TGCAGCGTTGGCCGGGACAGACAGATAGCCAAAAACATTCAGTACTTC.

This clonotype was seen repeatedly, ten times or more. This chain connects TRBV5-1 to TRBJ1-2; possibly TRBD1 for D (5 bases). Germline CDR1 reads SGHRS; CDR2 reads YFSETQ. The CDR3 loop spans 13 amino acids. Trimming cost V 4 bases and J 3 bases, with 10 bases left between them. The CDR3 sequence is CASSPQGDYGYTF. In DNA, the CDR3 is TGCGCCAGCAGCCCCCAGGGAGACTATGGCTACACCTTC.

This clonotype was detected many times. V and J are TRBV20-1 and TRBJ2-7; 9 bases match TRBD1. The CDR3 contains 17 residues. Looked up from germline, CDR1 is DFQATT and CDR2 is SNEGSKA (reference sequence). V lost 5 bases, J lost 0 bases, and 14 bases stayed unmatched. The CDR3 DNA reads TGCAGTGCTGGACAGTCGGGACAGGGCCATCACTCCTACGAGCAGTACTTC. Translating gives CSAGQSGQGHHSYEQYF.

The sample holds many counts of this clonotype. The CDR3: CASSEFRGGSETQYF. Written as DNA, the CDR3 is TGTGCCAGCAGTGAATTTAGAGGGGGGTCAGAGACCCAGTACTTC. The genes are TRBV25-1 and TRBJ2-5; the D call may be TRBD1 or TRBD2 (6 bases each). CDR1 and CDR2 from the germline V gene are MGHDK and SYGVNS. Trimming removed 1 base at V and 4 bases at J, with 13 bases between. The CDR3 totals 15 residues.

This clonotype showed up just a few times. The chain carries TRBV5-1 and TRBJ2-1; D is perhaps TRBD2 (5 bases). V shed 0 bases and J shed 4 bases, with 8 bases lying between them. This CDR3 is 14 amino acids long. Germline values: CDR1 SGHRS, CDR2 YFSETQ. The CDR3 coding sequence is TGCGCCAGCAGCTTGGATACTAGATACAATGAGCAGTTCTTC. Its translation is CASSLDTRYNEQFF.

The rearrangement joins TRBV7-9 to TRBJ2-7, with D tentatively TRBD2 (5 bases). The CDR3 covers 13 residues. V lost 11 bases and J 9 bases, leaving 23 bases between the germline ends. Germline loops: CDR1 SEHNR, CDR2 FQNEAQ (reference sequence). The CDR3 loop is CAEEVVGPEGQYF. The DNA for the CDR3 is TGTGCCGAGGAGGTCGTTGGCCCAGAGGGGCAGTACTTC.

This clonotype appeared many times. The rearrangement links TRBV5-1 to TRBJ2-3; D gene uncertain. CDR1 is SGHRS, CDR2 YFSETQ, per germline. CDR3 length equals 14 residues. V lost 4 bases to trimming and J lost 0 bases, with 9 bases between them. CDR3 sequence reads: CASSPEPSTDTQYF. The CDR3 DNA sequence: TGCGCCAGCAGCCCTGAGCCTAGCACAGATACGCAGTATTTT.

This clonotype was picked up many times. The chain carries TRBV5-6 and TRBJ2-7, with 9 bases aligning to TRBD2. Losses at the gene ends were 3 bases for V and 0 bases for J; bases not matched to a gene: 4. Looked up from germline, CDR1 is SGHDT and CDR2 is YYEEEE. The CDR3 runs 15 residues. The CDR3 protein is CASSSLLAGSYEQYF. CDR3 bases: TGTGCCAGCAGCTCCTTACTAGCGGGCTCCTACGAGCAGTACTTC. The variable domain in full, completed from reference TRBV5-6 and TRBJ2-7, reads DAGVTQSPTHLIKTRGQQVTLRCSPKSGHDTVSWYQQALGQGPQFIFQYYEEEERQRGNFPDRFSGHQFPNYSSELNVNALLLGDSALYLCASSSLLAGSYEQYFGPGTRLTVT.

This clonotype was seen repeatedly, ten times or more. The chain combines TRBV5-1 with TRBJ2-2, with 9 bases lining up with TRBD1. Germline loops: CDR1 SGHRS, CDR2 YFSETQ. Trimming cost V 4 bases and J 0 bases; bases outside gene matches: 7. CDR3 length: 17 residues. In DNA form, the CDR3 reads TGCGCCAGCAGCGAGGACAGGACAGGGGCGAACACCGGGGAGCTGTTTTTT. Protein: CASSEDRTGANTGELFF.

In its sample, this clonotype was seen many times. A junction end diverges from the germline sequence, so it may reflect a read error. The J gene is TRBJ2-7, the V gene TRBV7-7; TRBD1 matches 10 bases. The CDR3 runs to 15 residues. The germline gives CDR1 SSHAT, CDR2 FNYEAQ (reference sequence). CDR3 region: CASNLTGGAFHEQYF. CDR3 bases: TGTGCTAGCAACCTGACAGGGGGCGCCTTTCACGAGCAGTACTTC.

With regard to this clonotype: Sequence at one end of the junction differs from germline and may be a read error. The chain links TRBV5-5 to TRBJ2-3; TRBD2 is a possible D gene (5 bases). CDR3 size: 15 residues. The germline V gene encodes CDR1 SGHKS and CDR2 YYEKEE (reference sequence). The CDR3 DNA sequence: TGTGCCAGCAGCTTGGACGGCTCTAGCATAGATACGCAGTATTTT. Its translation: CASSLDGSSIDTQYF.

This clonotype showed up many times. This chain connects TRBV20-1 to TRBJ2-1; TRBD2 aligns across 11 bases. Trimming cost V 3 bases and J 2 bases; bases outside gene matches: 6. This CDR3 region has 16 residues. Germline CDR1 reads DFQATT; CDR2 reads SNEGSKA (reference sequence). The CDR3: CSASTSGGGPYNEQFF. CDR3 bases: TGCAGTGCTAGCACTAGCGGGGGAGGTCCCTACAATGAGCAGTTCTTC.

The chain is built from TRBV12-3 or TRBV12-4 and TRBJ2-5, with 9 bases lining up with TRBD2. The CDR3 has 14 amino acids. The trim removed 6 bases at V and 5 bases at J, leaving 7 bases unmatched. The DNA for the CDR3 is TGTGCCAGCAGAACCGGACTAGCGCCCGAGACCCAGTACTTC. Residues: CASRTGLAPETQYF.

This clonotype was counted only a few times. This rearrangement joins TRBV19 to TRBJ1-5; no clear D gene. V was shortened by 8 bases and J by 3 bases, with 14 bases between the two germline ends. CDR1 and CDR2 from the germline V gene are LNHDA and SQIVND (reference sequence). The CDR3 is made up of 14 amino acids. The CDR3 is CASSVRSANQPQHF. DNA of the CDR3: TGTGCCAGTTCGGTGAGGAGCGCCAATCAGCCCCAGCATTTT. Filled out from reference TRBV19 and TRBJ1-5, the complete variable domain reads DGGITQSPKYLFRKEGQNVTLSCEQNLNHDAMYWYRQDPGQGLRLIYYSQIVNDFQKGDIAEGYSVSREKKESFPLTVTSAQKNPTAFYLCASSVRSANQPQHFGDGTRLSIL.

This clonotype was counted ten times or more. The CDR3 sequence is CASSQEGRGIQYF. The CDR3 nucleotides are TGTGCCAGCAGCCAAGAAGGTCGGGGCATTCAGTACTTC. The rearrangement joins TRBV3-1 to TRBJ2-4, with D perhaps matching TRBD2 (5 bases). Germline V gene sequence: CDR1 LGHDT, CDR2 YNNKEL (reference sequence). The CDR3 runs to 13 residues. The ends were cut back, 0 bases at V and 9 bases at J, with 9 bases in the middle. Full variable domain (outside the CDR3, taken from reference TRBV3-1 and TRBJ2-4): DTAVSQTPKYLVTQMGNDKSIKCEQNLGHDTMYWYKQDSKKFLKIMFSYNNKELIINETVPNRFSPKSPDKAHLNLHINSLELGDSAVYFCASSQEGRGIQYFGAGTRLSVL.

This clonotype was observed a few times. The chain employs TRBV11-2 and TRBJ1-4, with D possibly matching TRBD1 (5 bases). Deletions cut 5 bases from V and 7 bases from J, with 14 bases between. This CDR3 region has 14 residues. Germline lookup yields CDR1 SGHAT and CDR2 FQNNGV. CDR3 nucleotide sequence: TGTGCCAGCAGCGCCGTATCGAGGGGTGAAAAACTGTTTTTT. As protein: CASSAVSRGEKLFF.

This clonotype was counted only a few times. The chain combines TRBV5-1 with TRBJ2-2; D is unresolved. The length of the CDR3 is 15 residues. Germline V lookup: CDR1 SGHRS, CDR2 YFSETQ. V was clipped by 2 bases and J by 1 base, with 9 bases between them. CDR3 loop: CASSFGSGNTGELFF. The CDR3 DNA sequence: TGCGCCAGCAGCTTCGGATCCGGGAACACCGGGGAGCTGTTTTTT.

A word on this clonotype: A much larger clonotype is one base distant, so this may be a read error. V usage is TRBV28 and J usage is TRBJ2-7; D uncertain. The CDR3 extends over 12 amino acids. CDR1 and CDR2 from the germline V gene are MDHEN and SYDVKM. CDR3 protein: CASRSSSYERYF. CDR3 sequence (DNA): TGTGCCAGCAGATCAAGCTCCTACGAGCGGTACTTC.

Ten or more counts support this clonotype. The chain has TRBV19 and TRBJ2-7, with 7 bases that match TRBD1. The V and J ends lost 5 bases and 3 bases, in that order; junction bases with no gene match: 4. The CDR3 loop spans 13 amino acids. The germline CDR1 and CDR2 sequences are LNHDA and SQIVND (reference sequence). The CDR3 loop reads CASSPRQGYEQYF. Written as DNA, the CDR3 is TGTGCCAGTAGTCCCCGACAGGGCTACGAGCAGTACTTC.

This clonotype was observed a handful of times. V usage is TRBV19 and J usage is TRBJ2-3; D gene ambiguous. Germline values: CDR1 LNHDA, CDR2 SQIVND (reference sequence). Trimming removed 6 bases from V and 5 bases from J, with 9 bases in between. The CDR3 loop spans 12 amino acids. CDR3 in amino acids: CASRVAGDTQYF. The CDR3 DNA sequence: TGTGCCAGTAGGGTTGCCGGAGATACGCAGTATTTT.

This clonotype came up many times. This chain links TRBV5-1 with TRBJ1-5, with 7 bases that match TRBD1. The J segment lost 7 bases and the V segment lost 4 bases, leaving 11 bases of the junction unmatched. This CDR3 has 15 residues. The germline V gene has CDR1 SGHRS and CDR2 YFSETQ. CDR3: CASSPVSGGSQPQHF. The CDR3 region has the DNA TGCGCCAGCAGCCCGGTCTCAGGGGGGAGCCAGCCCCAGCATTTT.

This clonotype occurred many times. The chain combines TRBV5-1 with TRBJ1-5; TRBD1 matches at 7 bases. Looked up from germline, CDR1 is SGHRS and CDR2 is YFSETQ. This CDR3 is built from 15 residues. V lost 4 bases to trimming and J lost 2 bases; unmatched junction nucleotides: 6. The CDR3 sequence: CASSKGDSRNQPQHF. The CDR3 nucleotides are TGCGCCAGCAGCAAAGGGGACAGTCGCAATCAGCCCCAGCATTTT.

The chain couples TRBV7-2 to TRBJ2-1; 12 bases map to TRBD2. J was trimmed by 12 bases and V by 1 base; bases with no gene match: 13. The CDR3 has 17 amino acids. The germline gives CDR1 SGHTA, CDR2 FQGNSA. The CDR3 nucleotides read TGTGCCAGCAGCTTAGTAACTAGCGGGGGGTTAGGGCGGACGCAGTTCTTC. Its translation is CASSLVTSGGLGRTQFF.

This clonotype appeared many times. The rearrangement links TRBV3-1 to TRBJ2-7; D not resolved. Trimming pared 0 bases from V and 3 bases from J, leaving 6 bases between. The V gene's germline CDR1 is LGHDT and CDR2 YNNKEL (reference sequence). The CDR3 is made up of 13 amino acids. The CDR3 sequence: CASSQDRSYEQYF. DNA for the CDR3: TGTGCCAGCAGCCAAGACAGAAGCTACGAGCAGTACTTC.

This clonotype was observed at least ten times. This chain joins TRBV7-9 and TRBJ1-4; 8 bases align to TRBD1. The CDR3 runs to 16 residues. Trimming took 1 base from V and 8 from J; bases not matched to a gene: 9. Germline V gene lookup returns CDR1 SEHNR and CDR2 FQNEAQ (reference sequence). CDR3 in amino acids: CASSLGAGGPGEKLFF. DNA of the CDR3: TGTGCCAGCAGCTTAGGAGCAGGGGGCCCGGGCGAAAAACTGTTTTTT. The full variable domain, its missing parts supplied by reference TRBV7-9 and TRBJ1-4, is DTGVSQNPRHKITKRGQNVTFRCDPISEHNRLYWYRQTLGQGPEFLTYFQNEAQLEKSRLLSDRFSAERPKGSFSTLEIQRTEQGDSAMYLCASSLGAGGPGEKLFFGSGTQLSVL.

This clonotype was found many times. The chain recombines TRBV14 with TRBJ2-7; TRBD1 might be the D (5 bases). CDR1 is SGHDN and CDR2 is FVKESK in the germline V gene. CDR3 length: 15 amino acids. Deletions cut 3 bases from V and 0 bases from J, with 12 bases between. DNA of the CDR3: TGTGCCAGCAGCCACCGACAGACGAGCTCCTACGAGCAGTACTTC. Its translation: CASSHRQTSSYEQYF.